Below, 28 T cell receptor beta chains from the same sample are listed, as sequenced in a study of cytomegalovirus exposure and HLA in healthy donors. Clones were sequenced by immunoSEQ multiplex PCR, and TCRdb holds only the in-frame ones, with some missing. This table has 200,000 to 250,000 clones, about nine tenths appearing once. Sequencing input: PBMCs. These receptors all come from a woman younger than 30 in good health and CMV-seropositive.

V is TRBV28 and J is TRBJ1-2, with 8 bases matching TRBD1. The CDR3 is 15 residues long. V lost 6 bases and J lost 3; bases outside the gene matches: 9. Germline CDR1 and CDR2: MDHEN and SYDVKM. The CDR3 DNA is TGTGCCAGCAGCTCCAGGTTGACAGGGGACTATGGCTACACCTTC. This codes for CASSSRLTGDYGYTF.

As to this clone: The sample carries other DNA sequences with the same CDR3. This rearrangement joins TRBV5-1 to TRBJ1-1; D is unclear. Germline assignment: CDR1 SGHRS and CDR2 YFSETQ. The CDR3 length is 12 residues. Deletions cut 0 bases from V and 3 bases from J, with 3 bases between. The CDR3, as DNA: TGCGCCAGCAGCTTGGGCGACACTGAAGCTTTCTTT. Translated, it gives CASSLGDTEAFF.

The chain joins TRBV6-1 to TRBJ1-5, with 11 bases identical to TRBD1. The CDR3 covers 16 residues. Germline CDR1 reads MNHNS; CDR2 reads SASEGT. Trimming at V came to 4 bases and at J to 1 base, leaving 3 bases not matched to a gene. The CDR3 is CASSGGTGGSNQPQHF. CDR3 sequence (DNA): TGTGCCAGCAGTGGGGGGACAGGGGGGAGCAATCAGCCCCAGCATTTT.

The chain joins TRBV28 to TRBJ2-1, with TRBD2 as a possible D gene (5 bases). CDR3 length: 15 amino acids. Deletions cut 3 bases from V and 12 bases from J, with 21 bases between. The germline CDR1 and CDR2 sequences are MDHEN and SYDVKM. The CDR3 region is CASSFLEGGRHGQFF. The CDR3 DNA sequence: TGTGCCAGCAGTTTCTTAGAGGGTGGGCGACACGGGCAGTTCTTC.

This chain uses TRBV18 with TRBJ1-1, with D possibly being TRBD1 (6 bases). V was cut by 4 bases and J by 8 bases, with 14 bases left in between. The CDR3 covers 13 residues. CDR1 is KGHSH, CDR2 LQKENI, per germline. The CDR3 bases are TGTGCCAGCTCACGGGGGACAACGTTCGAAGCTTTCTTT. Translated: CASSRGTTFEAFF.

The V gene is TRBV6-5, the J gene TRBJ2-7; TRBD1 matches at 7 bases. There are 14 residues in the CDR3. Germline V gives CDR1 MNHEY, CDR2 SVGAGI. Trimming removed 4 bases from V and 5 bases from J; junction bases left unmatched: 8. In nucleotides, the CDR3 is TGTGCCAGCAGTTTGGGACAGACCTTCGACGAGCAGTACTTC. Amino acid sequence: CASSLGQTFDEQYF.

This chain uses TRBV7-9 with TRBJ1-2, with 8 bases aligning to TRBD1. The CDR3 runs 19 residues. Germline CDR1 SEHNR, CDR2 FQNEAQ (reference sequence). V gave up 5 bases and J gave up 0 bases; unmatched junction bases: 17. As DNA, the CDR3 is TGTGCCAGCAGCACCGTAGACAGGGGTATGATCGAGTCTAACTATGGCTACACCTTC. Amino acids: CASSTVDRGMIESNYGYTF. Variable domain in full (rest from reference TRBV7-9 and TRBJ1-2): DTGVSQNPRHKITKRGQNVTFRCDPISEHNRLYWYRQTLGQGPEFLTYFQNEAQLEKSRLLSDRFSAERPKGSFSTLEIQRTEQGDSAMYLCASSTVDRGMIESNYGYTFGSGTRLTVV.

The V call is TRBV15, the J call TRBJ2-1; 11 nucleotides align to TRBD2. The CDR3 runs 18 residues. J was trimmed by 4 bases and V by 5 bases; bases with no gene match: 13. From germline, CDR1 is LNHNV and CDR2 YYDKDF (reference sequence). This chain's CDR3 is CATSPLNDGTSGYNEQFF. In DNA form, the CDR3 reads TGTGCCACCAGCCCTTTAAACGACGGGACTAGCGGATACAATGAGCAGTTCTTC.

The chain's CDR3 is CASSVAAYNEQFF. The CDR3 nucleotides read TGTGCCAGCAGCGTAGCAGCCTACAATGAGCAGTTCTTC. This sequence joins TRBV9 and TRBJ2-1; the D is unclear. The CDR3 has 13 amino acids. Between the trimmed V and J ends, which lost 0 bases and 2 bases, there was a span of 3 bases. Germline V gene data show CDR1 as SGDLS and CDR2 as YYNGEE.

The chain has TRBV4-1 and TRBJ1-1; 10 bases are shared with TRBD1. The CDR3 consists of 16 residues. V lost 1 base and J lost 5; bases outside the gene matches: 7. Germline CDR1 reads MGHRA; CDR2 reads YSYEKL. Here the CDR3 reads CASSQGRGQGRTEAFF. CDR3 DNA sequence: TGCGCCAGCAGCCAAGGGCGGGGACAGGGGAGGACTGAAGCTTTCTTT.

This sequence joins TRBV29-1 and TRBJ1-4, with 7 bases fitting TRBD1. The germline gives CDR1 SQVTM, CDR2 ANQGSEA. This CDR3 is built from 13 residues. V lost 5 bases to trimming and J lost 8 bases; unmatched junction nucleotides: 8. The CDR3 DNA reads TGCAGCGTTCTCGCCGGGACAGACGAAAAACTGTTTTTT. Residues: CSVLAGTDEKLFF. The full variable domain, rest sourced from reference TRBV29-1 and TRBJ1-4, is SAVISQKPSRDICQRGTSLTIQCQVDSQVTMMFWYRQQPGQSLTLIATANQGSEATYESGFVIDKFPISRPNLTFSTLTVSNMSPEDSSIYLCSVLAGTDEKLFFGSGTQLSVL.

The V gene is TRBV9, the J gene TRBJ1-1; 8 bases match TRBD1. The CDR3 consists of 13 residues. V shed 4 bases, J shed 10 bases, and the junction held 9 bases outside the gene matches. Per germline, CDR1 SGDLS and CDR2 YYNGEE. The CDR3 is CASSPGTGNVAFF. DNA for the CDR3: TGTGCCAGCAGCCCCGGGACAGGAAACGTAGCTTTCTTT.

The CDR3 reads CASSPGRGAPNYGYTF. CDR3 nucleotide sequence: TGTGCCAGCAGCCCCGGGAGGGGGGCACCTAACTATGGCTACACCTTC. The V and J genes are TRBV7-2 and TRBJ1-2; perhaps TRBD1 as D (6 bases). The V and J ends lost 5 bases and 0 bases respectively, with 16 bases between them. The CDR3 is 16 amino acids. The germline V gene has CDR1 SGHTA and CDR2 FQGNSA. The full variable domain, its missing parts supplied by reference TRBV7-2 and TRBJ1-2, is GAGVSQSPSNKVTEKGKDVELRCDPISGHTALYWYRQSLGQGLEFLIYFQGNSAPDKSGLPSDRFSAERTGGSVSTLTIQRTQQEDSAVYLCASSPGRGAPNYGYTFGSGTRLTVV.

This clone turned up a few times. The V gene is TRBV30, the J gene TRBJ2-7, with 8 bases fitting TRBD2. CDR1 is GTSNPN, CDR2 SVGIG, per germline (reference sequence). This CDR3 contains 13 residues. V shed 5 bases and J 6 bases; nucleotides not matched to a gene: 9. CDR3 DNA sequence: TGTGCCTGGGGCTCGCTTCGGGGGGGCGAGCAGTACTTC. Its translation is CAWGSLRGGEQYF.

The chain couples TRBV7-9 to TRBJ1-1; tentatively, D is TRBD1 (5 bases). V lost 4 bases, J lost 7 bases, and 16 bases lay in between. The CDR3 runs 14 residues. Germline V CDR1 and CDR2: SEHNR, FQNEAQ (reference sequence). The CDR3 is CASSSPGLMVEAFF. The CDR3 DNA reads TGTGCCAGCAGCTCGCCGGGACTCATGGTTGAAGCTTTCTTT.

The chain uses TRBV7-8 and TRBJ2-7, with 12 bases that match TRBD2. CDR3 length: 17 residues. The V gene end was trimmed by 5 bases and the J gene end by 6 bases; junction bases not matched to a gene: 14. Per germline, CDR1 SGHVS and CDR2 FQNEAQ. The CDR3 spells CASSPIGLAGTPREQYF. The CDR3, as DNA: TGTGCCAGCAGCCCTATTGGACTAGCGGGAACTCCGCGCGAGCAGTACTTC.

This clone was detected only once. The genes are TRBV27 and TRBJ2-7; 8 bases map to TRBD2. In germline, CDR1 is MNHEY, CDR2 SMNVEV (reference sequence). The CDR3 loop spans 18 amino acids. Trimming cost V 5 bases and J 5 bases; bases outside gene matches: 20. DNA of the CDR3: TGTGCCAGCAGTCCAAGGACTAGCTTACCCTTGCAGATCCACGAGCAGTACTTC. Translation: CASSPRTSLPLQIHEQYF.

The chain uses TRBV5-1 and TRBJ2-1; 9 nucleotides align to TRBD1. The CDR3 contains 16 residues. The V gene's germline CDR1 is SGHRS and CDR2 YFSETQ. V was clipped by 6 bases and J by 4 bases; unmatched bases: 11. Here the CDR3 DNA reads TGCGCCAGCACCTCAGAACCCGGACAGGGGTACAATGAGCAGTTCTTC. This encodes CASTSEPGQGYNEQFF.

The chain recombines TRBV5-1 with TRBJ2-7, with 7 bases aligning to TRBD1. The CDR3 has 12 residues. Germline assignment: CDR1 SGHRS and CDR2 YFSETQ. With 4 bases clipped from V and 6 bases from J, the junction kept 4 bases outside the gene matches. The CDR3 spells CASSTRDSEQYF. In DNA, the CDR3 is TGCGCCAGCAGCACCCGGGACAGCGAGCAGTACTTC.

The rearrangement joins TRBV9 to TRBJ1-2, with D perhaps matching TRBD1 (6 bases). The CDR3 is made up of 16 amino acids. Trimming stripped 3 bases from V and 7 bases from J, with 22 bases between. Germline CDR1 is SGDLS and CDR2 is YYNGEE. The CDR3 reads CASSAQGRQDPTGYTF. CDR3 coding DNA: TGTGCCAGCAGCGCCCAAGGGAGACAGGACCCCACTGGCTACACCTTC.

V and J are TRBV6-1 and TRBJ1-5, with D hard to call. The length of the CDR3 is 14 residues. V was clipped by 9 bases and J by 1 base, with 13 bases between them. Per the germline V gene, CDR1 is MNHNS and CDR2 is SASEGT. The CDR3 sequence: CASRQWASNQPQHF. In DNA, the CDR3 is TGTGCCAGTCGGCAGTGGGCAAGCAATCAGCCCCAGCATTTT.

In the case of this clone: This sample also contains other DNA sequences that code for the same CDR3. This chain joins TRBV27 and TRBJ2-7; 11 bases fit TRBD2. The V and J ends lost 1 base and 4 bases, in that order; junction bases with no gene match: 3. Germline V gene sequence: CDR1 MNHEY, CDR2 SMNVEV (reference sequence). There are 15 residues in the CDR3. The CDR3 loop reads CASSLLGTSGYEQYF. The DNA of the CDR3 is TGTGCCAGCAGTTTATTGGGGACTAGCGGATACGAGCAGTACTTC.

CDR3 in amino acids: CASSLAGGEETQYF. CDR3 sequence (DNA): TGTGCCAGCAGCTTAGCGGGAGGGGAAGAGACCCAGTACTTC. This chain joins TRBV11-3 and TRBJ2-5, with 8 bases aligning to TRBD2. Germline V gives CDR1 SGHNT, CDR2 YENEEA. This CDR3 comprises 14 residues. Trimming at V came to 1 base and at J to 3 bases, leaving 1 base not matched to a gene.

J is TRBJ2-7 and V is TRBV11-2; 10 nucleotides line up with TRBD2. CDR1 is SGHAT and CDR2 is FQNNGV in the germline V gene. This CDR3 contains 15 residues. With V trimmed by 5 bases and J by 4 bases, 8 bases remained unmatched. For the CDR3, the DNA is TGTGCCAGCAGCCCCGAATGGACTAGCGGTTACGAGCAGTACTTC. Its protein is CASSPEWTSGYEQYF.

The genes are TRBV30 and TRBJ1-3; D is undetermined. Germline V gene lookup returns CDR1 GTSNPN and CDR2 SVGIG (reference sequence). V lost 8 bases and J lost 0, with 11 bases in between. The CDR3 contains 13 residues. Here the CDR3 DNA reads TGTGCCCAAGGACTGGCCTCTGGAAACACCATATATTTT. Encoded protein: CAQGLASGNTIYF.

CDR3: CASSFGQGAIYEQYF. CDR3 nucleotides: TGTGCCAGCAGTTTCGGGCAGGGGGCGATATACGAGCAGTACTTC. The chain is built from TRBV28 and TRBJ2-7; 8 bases are shared with TRBD1. V shed 3 bases and J 4 bases; nucleotides not matched to a gene: 8. Germline lookup yields CDR1 MDHEN and CDR2 SYDVKM. This CDR3 comprises 15 residues.

The rearrangement uses TRBV15 and TRBJ1-2; TRBD1 might be the D (5 bases). The CDR3 totals 15 residues. Germline CDR1 reads LNHNV; CDR2 reads YYDKDF (reference sequence). The ends were cut back, 1 base at V and 0 bases at J, with 9 bases in the middle. In DNA form, the CDR3 reads TGTGCCACCAGCAGAGGGGGGGGAGCTAACTATGGCTACACCTTC. Translation: CATSRGGGANYGYTF.

The V and J genes are TRBV28 and TRBJ1-1, with TRBD1 as a possible D gene (5 bases). With 6 bases removed from V and 3 bases from J, the gap between germline ends came to 20 bases. This CDR3 has 16 residues. Germline lookup yields CDR1 MDHEN and CDR2 SYDVKM. CDR3 sequence: CASRPREGTGDTEAFF. The CDR3 coding sequence is TGTGCCAGCAGGCCTCGTGAGGGAACGGGGGACACTGAAGCTTTCTTT.